Following are 10 T cell receptor beta chains from one sample sequenced in a study of blood T cell repertoires in COVID-19. Libraries were prepared by immunoSEQ multiplex PCR; TCRdb keeps only in-frame clonotypes and omits some of them. The table has under 500,000 clones, approximately 90% seen once. The sample was peripheral blood. The receptors originated from a woman aged 25 to 39 with acute or convalescent COVID-19.

The J gene is TRBJ2-7, the V gene TRBV11-2, with D uncertain. V gave up 0 bases and J gave up 1 base, with 4 bases separating them. The CDR3 sequence is 13 residues long. Germline V gives CDR1 SGHAT, CDR2 FQNNGV. For the CDR3, the DNA is TGTGCCAGCAGCTTAGAGACTTCCTACGAGCAGTACTTC. Its translation: CASSLETSYEQYF.

This chain links TRBV6-5 with TRBJ2-1, with D perhaps TRBD2 (7 bases). The germline V and J ends were trimmed by 4 bases and 2 bases, with 12 bases remaining between them. The CDR3 has 15 residues. CDR1 and CDR2 (germline): MNHEY, SVGAGI. DNA for the CDR3: TGTGCCAGCAGTTGGAGGGGGGGAACCTACAATGAGCAGTTCTTC. It specifies CASSWRGGTYNEQFF.

The chain joins TRBV3-1 (or the pseudogene TRBV3-2) to TRBJ2-6; no firm D call. V was shortened by 3 bases and J by 5 bases, with 8 bases between the two germline ends. CDR3 length: 14 residues. Germline V gene data show CDR1 as LGHDT and CDR2 as YNNKEL (reference sequence). The CDR3 nucleotides are TGTGCCAGCAGCCAGGCTCTCCGGGCCAACGTCCTGACTTTC. Protein: CASSQALRANVLTF.

This chain connects TRBV11-2 to TRBJ1-5; D may be TRBD1 (6 bases). V was cut by 2 bases and J by 4 bases, with 12 bases left in between. Germline assignment: CDR1 SGHAT and CDR2 FQNNGV. CDR3 size: 15 residues. CDR3 sequence reads: CASSLSGGENQPQHF. CDR3 DNA: TGTGCCAGCAGCTTATCTGGGGGCGAAAATCAGCCCCAGCATTTT.

The chain combines TRBV5-4 with TRBJ1-6; perhaps TRBD1 as D (6 bases). Germline V gene data show CDR1 as SGHNT and CDR2 as YYREEE (reference sequence). The CDR3 runs 17 residues. Trimming took 4 bases from V and 0 from J, leaving 14 bases between them. The CDR3 region is CASSPGTPSSYNSPLHF. Here the CDR3 DNA reads TGTGCCAGCAGCCCCGGGACACCGAGCTCCTATAATTCACCCCTCCACTTT.

The chain links TRBV7-9 to TRBJ2-6, with a possible D match to TRBD1 (5 bases). Germline V gene lookup returns CDR1 SEHNR and CDR2 FQNEAQ (reference sequence). V lost 7 bases to trimming and J lost 0 bases, with 10 bases between them. The CDR3 has 15 amino acids. CDR3 coding DNA: TGTGCCAGCACCCAGGGATTCTCTGGGGCCAACGTCCTGACTTTC. Its protein is CASTQGFSGANVLTF.

The chain is built from TRBV19 and TRBJ1-1; 9 bases fit TRBD1. Trimming at V came to 6 bases and at J to 5 bases, leaving 13 bases not matched to a gene. From germline, CDR1 is LNHDA and CDR2 SQIVND (reference sequence). This CDR3 region has 16 residues. The CDR3 DNA is TGTGCCAGTAGCCTGGGCGGTGGACAGGGGCGTACTGAAGCTTTCTTT. Its translation: CASSLGGGQGRTEAFF. Combining the CDR3 with reference TRBV19 and TRBJ1-1 gives the whole variable domain DGGITQSPKYLFRKEGQNVTLSCEQNLNHDAMYWYRQDPGQGLRLIYYSQIVNDFQKGDIAEGYSVSREKKESFPLTVTSAQKNPTAFYLCASSLGGGQGRTEAFFGQGTRLTVV.

The CDR3 spells CASSLDGTGGQYF. CDR3 coding DNA: TGTGCCAGCAGCTTAGATGGGACAGGCGGGCAGTACTTC. The gene calls are TRBV11-3 and TRBJ2-7; TRBD1 matches 8 bases. Germline loops: CDR1 SGHNT, CDR2 YENEEA. The CDR3 contains 13 residues. Germline trimming cut 0 bases from V and 9 bases from J; bases unmatched to any gene: 4.

The CDR3 protein is CAVGEEETQYF. For the CDR3, the DNA is TGTGCCGTCGGGGAAGAAGAGACCCAGTACTTC. J is TRBJ2-5 and V is TRBV10-3; D perhaps matches TRBD2 (5 bases). Germline V gives CDR1 ENHRY, CDR2 SYGVKD. The ends were cut back, 11 bases at V and 3 bases at J, with 10 bases in the middle. The CDR3 has 11 amino acids.

The chain combines TRBV9 with TRBJ2-7; D ambiguous. Germline V gene sequence: CDR1 SGDLS, CDR2 YYNGEE. The length of the CDR3 is 14 residues. V was pared by 0 bases and J by 7 bases, with 14 bases between. The CDR3: CASSVGPVTEEQYF. The CDR3 nucleotides are TGTGCCAGCAGCGTAGGCCCTGTGACGGAGGAGCAGTACTTC.